This TCR beta chain was found in a study of T cell changes during pregnancy in multiple sclerosis. Some clones are missing from TCRdb's copy, which holds only in-frame ones; the method was immunoSEQ multiplex PCR. The table includes roughly 76,000 clones, over 80% detected once. The count of this clone is one. This CDR3 spans 12 amino acids. V was pared by 5 bases and J by 5 bases, with 10 bases between. The germline V gene encodes CDR1 SGHRS and CDR2 YFSETQ. This receptor was obtained from a female donor with multiple sclerosis, enrolled in a pregnancy study. Sequencing used CD4+ T cells from peripheral blood mononuclear cells, obtained in the second trimester of pregnancy. The chain couples TRBV5-1 to TRBJ2-5, with D unclear. The CDR3 reads CASRVMEETQYF. CDR3 sequence (DNA): TGCGCCAGCAGGGTGATGGAGGAGACCCAGTACTTC. The whole variable domain, remainder taken from reference TRBV5-1 and TRBJ2-5, is KAGVTQTPRYLIKTRGQQVTLSCSPISGHRSVSWYQQTPGQGLQFLFEYFSETQRNKGNFPGRFSGRQFSNSRSEMNVSTLELGDSALYLCASRVMEETQYFGPGTRLLVL.